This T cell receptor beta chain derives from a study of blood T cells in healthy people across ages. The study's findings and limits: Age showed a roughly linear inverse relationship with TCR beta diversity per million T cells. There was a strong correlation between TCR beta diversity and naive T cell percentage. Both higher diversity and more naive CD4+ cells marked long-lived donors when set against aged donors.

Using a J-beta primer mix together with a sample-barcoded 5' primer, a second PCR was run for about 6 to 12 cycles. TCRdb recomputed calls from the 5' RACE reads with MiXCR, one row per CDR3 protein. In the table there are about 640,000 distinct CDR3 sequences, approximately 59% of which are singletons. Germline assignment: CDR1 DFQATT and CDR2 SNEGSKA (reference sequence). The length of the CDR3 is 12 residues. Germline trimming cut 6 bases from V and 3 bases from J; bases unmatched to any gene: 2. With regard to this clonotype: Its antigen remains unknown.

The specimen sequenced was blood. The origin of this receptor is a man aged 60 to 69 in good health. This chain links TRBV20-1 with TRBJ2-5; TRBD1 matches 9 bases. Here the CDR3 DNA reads TGCAGTGCATGGACAGGGGAAGAGACCCAGTACTTC. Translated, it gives CSAWTGEETQYF.